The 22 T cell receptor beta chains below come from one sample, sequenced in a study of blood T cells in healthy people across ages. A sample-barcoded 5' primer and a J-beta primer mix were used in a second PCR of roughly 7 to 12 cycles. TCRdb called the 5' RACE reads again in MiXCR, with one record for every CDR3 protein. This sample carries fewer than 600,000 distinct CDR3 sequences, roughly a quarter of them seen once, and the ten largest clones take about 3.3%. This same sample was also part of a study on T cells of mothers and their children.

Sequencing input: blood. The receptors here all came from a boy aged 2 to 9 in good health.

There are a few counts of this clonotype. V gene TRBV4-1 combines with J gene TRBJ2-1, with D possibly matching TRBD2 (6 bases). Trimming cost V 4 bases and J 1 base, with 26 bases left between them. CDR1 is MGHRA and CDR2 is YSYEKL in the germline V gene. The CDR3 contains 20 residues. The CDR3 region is CASSPGGAMDPSSSYNEQFF. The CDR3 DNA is TGCGCCAGCAGCCCGGGCGGGGCCATGGATCCATCCAGTTCCTACAATGAGCAGTTCTTC.

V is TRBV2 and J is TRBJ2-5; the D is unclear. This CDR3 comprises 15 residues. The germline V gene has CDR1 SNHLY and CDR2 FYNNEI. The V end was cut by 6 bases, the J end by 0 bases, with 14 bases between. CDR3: CASRRISQYQETQYF. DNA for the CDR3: TGTGCCAGCAGGAGAATTTCTCAGTACCAAGAGACCCAGTACTTC.

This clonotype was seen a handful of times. The CDR3 reads CASSQDYRGSYNYGYTF. CDR3 DNA: TGTGCCAGCAGCCAAGACTACAGAGGGAGCTATAACTATGGCTACACCTTC. This chain connects TRBV14 to TRBJ1-2; no clear D gene. Germline assignment: CDR1 SGHDN and CDR2 FVKESK. The CDR3 covers 17 residues. Deletions cut 0 bases from V and 1 base from J, with 15 bases between.

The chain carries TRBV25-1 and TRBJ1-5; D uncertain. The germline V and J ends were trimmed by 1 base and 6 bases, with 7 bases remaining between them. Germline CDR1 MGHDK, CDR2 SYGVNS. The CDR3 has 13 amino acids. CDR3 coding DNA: TGTGCCAGCAGTGAATGGGGAAGTCAGCCCCAGCATTTT. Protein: CASSEWGSQPQHF.

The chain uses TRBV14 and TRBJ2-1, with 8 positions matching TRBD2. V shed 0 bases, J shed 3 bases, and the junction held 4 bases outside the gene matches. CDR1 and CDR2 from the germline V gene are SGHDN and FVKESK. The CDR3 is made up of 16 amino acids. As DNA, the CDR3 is TGTGCCAGCAGCCAAGAGAGCGGGAGATACTACAATGAGCAGTTCTTC. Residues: CASSQESGRYYNEQFF. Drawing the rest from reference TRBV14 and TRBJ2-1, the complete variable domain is EAGVTQFPSHSVIEKGQTVTLRCDPISGHDNLYWYRRVMGKEIKFLLHFVKESKQDESGMPNNRFLAERTGGTYSTLKVQPAELEDSGVYFCASSQESGRYYNEQFFGPGTRLTVL.

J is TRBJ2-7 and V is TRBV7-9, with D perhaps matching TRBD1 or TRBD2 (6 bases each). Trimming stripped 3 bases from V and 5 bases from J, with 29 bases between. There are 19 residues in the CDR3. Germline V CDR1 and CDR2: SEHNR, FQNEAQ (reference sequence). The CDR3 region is CASSFVVGGVGLGVNEQYF. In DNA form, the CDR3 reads TGTGCCAGCAGCTTTGTGGTGGGGGGCGTCGGGCTGGGTGTGAACGAGCAGTACTTC.

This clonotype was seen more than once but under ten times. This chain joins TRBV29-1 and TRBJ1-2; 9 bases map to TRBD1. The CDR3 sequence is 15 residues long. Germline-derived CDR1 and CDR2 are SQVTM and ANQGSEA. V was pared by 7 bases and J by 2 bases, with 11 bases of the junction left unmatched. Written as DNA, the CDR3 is TGCAGCGCCAAAATGGACAGGGGAACAAACTATGGCTACACCTTC. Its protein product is CSAKMDRGTNYGYTF.

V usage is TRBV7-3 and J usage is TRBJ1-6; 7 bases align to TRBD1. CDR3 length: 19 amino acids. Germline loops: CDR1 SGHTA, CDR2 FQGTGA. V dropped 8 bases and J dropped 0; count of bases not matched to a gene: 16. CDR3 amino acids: CASRQISGDRRSYNSPLHF. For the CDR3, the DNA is TGTGCCAGCCGACAAATAAGCGGGGACAGACGCTCCTATAATTCACCCCTCCACTTT.

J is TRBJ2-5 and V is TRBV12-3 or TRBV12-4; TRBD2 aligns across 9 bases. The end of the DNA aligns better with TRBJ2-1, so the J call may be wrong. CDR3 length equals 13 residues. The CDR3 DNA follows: TGTGCCAGCAGTTTTGGGACTAGCACTGAGCAGTTCTTC. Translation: CASSFGTSTEQFF.

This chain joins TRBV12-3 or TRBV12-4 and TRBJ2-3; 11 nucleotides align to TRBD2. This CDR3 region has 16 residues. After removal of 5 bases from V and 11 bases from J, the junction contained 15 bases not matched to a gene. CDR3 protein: CASSTGTSGARLGQYF. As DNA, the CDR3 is TGTGCCAGCAGTACAGGGACTAGCGGTGCCAGATTGGGGCAGTATTTT.

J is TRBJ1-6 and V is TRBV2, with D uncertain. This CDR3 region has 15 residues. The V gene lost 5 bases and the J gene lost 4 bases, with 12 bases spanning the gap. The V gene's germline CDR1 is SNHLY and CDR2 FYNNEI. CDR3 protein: CASSPEGDYNSPLHF. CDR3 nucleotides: TGTGCCAGCAGTCCCGAGGGAGATTATAATTCACCCCTCCACTTT.

The CDR3 nucleotides read TGTGCCAGCAGCCGAGGGGATAGCAGCGAGACCCAGTACTTC. Encoded protein: CASSRGDSSETQYF. J is TRBJ2-5 and V is TRBV7-9; D might be TRBD1 or TRBD2, each matching 5 bases. This CDR3 has 14 amino acids. Between the trimmed V and J ends, which lost 5 bases and 5 bases, there was a span of 15 bases. CDR1 is SEHNR and CDR2 is FQNEAQ in the germline V gene (reference sequence).

The CDR3 sequence: CASSRQGVKETQYF. CDR3 bases: TGTGCCAGCAGTAGACAGGGAGTGAAAGAGACCCAGTACTTC. The rearrangement links TRBV27 to TRBJ2-5; 7 bases are a match to TRBD1. The length of the CDR3 is 14 residues. Looked up from germline, CDR1 is MNHEY and CDR2 is SMNVEV (reference sequence). V lost 5 bases and J lost 3; bases outside the gene matches: 6.

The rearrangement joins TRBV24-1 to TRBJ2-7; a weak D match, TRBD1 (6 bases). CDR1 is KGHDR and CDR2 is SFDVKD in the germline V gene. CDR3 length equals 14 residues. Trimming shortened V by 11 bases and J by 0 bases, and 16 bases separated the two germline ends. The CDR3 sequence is CAIIRDTSSYEQYF. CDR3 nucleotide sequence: TGTGCCATAATCCGGGACACTTCCTCCTACGAGCAGTACTTC.

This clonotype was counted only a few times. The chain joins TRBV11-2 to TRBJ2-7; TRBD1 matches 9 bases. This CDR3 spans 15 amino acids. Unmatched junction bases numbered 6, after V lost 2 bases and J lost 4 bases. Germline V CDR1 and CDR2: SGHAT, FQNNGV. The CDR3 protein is CASSLYGDRDYEQYF. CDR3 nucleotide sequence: TGTGCCAGCAGCTTATATGGGGACAGGGATTACGAGCAGTACTTC.

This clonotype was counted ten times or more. The CDR3 region has the DNA TGTGCCAGCAGCTTAGCGGCAGGGTTCTCCTACGAGCAGTACTTC. Amino acid sequence: CASSLAAGFSYEQYF. The rearrangement uses TRBV7-6 and TRBJ2-7, with D perhaps TRBD1 (5 bases). CDR3 length equals 15 residues. Per germline, CDR1 SGHVS and CDR2 FNYEAQ. V lost 0 bases, J lost 0 bases, and 9 bases lay in between.

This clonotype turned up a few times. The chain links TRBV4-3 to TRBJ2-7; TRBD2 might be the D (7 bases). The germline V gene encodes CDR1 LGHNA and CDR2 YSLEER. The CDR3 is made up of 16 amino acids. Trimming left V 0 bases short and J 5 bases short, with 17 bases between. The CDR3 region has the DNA TGCGCCAGCAGCCAAGATCGAGGGGGAGGGTTAGACGAGCAGTACTTC. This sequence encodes CASSQDRGGGLDEQYF.

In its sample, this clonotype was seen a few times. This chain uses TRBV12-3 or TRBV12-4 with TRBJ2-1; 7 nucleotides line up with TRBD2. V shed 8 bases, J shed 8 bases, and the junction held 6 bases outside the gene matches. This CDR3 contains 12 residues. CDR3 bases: TGTGCCAGCGGGAGGGGTTTTGATGAGCAGTTCTTC. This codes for CASGRGFDEQFF.

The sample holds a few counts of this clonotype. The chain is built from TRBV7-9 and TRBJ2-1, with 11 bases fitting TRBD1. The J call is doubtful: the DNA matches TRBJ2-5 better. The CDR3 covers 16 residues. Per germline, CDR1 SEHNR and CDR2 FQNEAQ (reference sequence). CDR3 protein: CASSLDQDRGRETQYF. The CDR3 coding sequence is TGTGCCAGCAGCCTAGACCAGGACAGGGGGCGGGAGACCCAGTACTTC.

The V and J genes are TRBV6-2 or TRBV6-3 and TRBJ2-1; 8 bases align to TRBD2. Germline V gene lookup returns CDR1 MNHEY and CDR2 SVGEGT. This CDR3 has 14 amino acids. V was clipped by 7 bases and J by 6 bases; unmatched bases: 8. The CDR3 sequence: CASIQAGAGNEQFF. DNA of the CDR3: TGTGCCAGCATCCAAGCGGGAGCGGGCAATGAGCAGTTCTTC.

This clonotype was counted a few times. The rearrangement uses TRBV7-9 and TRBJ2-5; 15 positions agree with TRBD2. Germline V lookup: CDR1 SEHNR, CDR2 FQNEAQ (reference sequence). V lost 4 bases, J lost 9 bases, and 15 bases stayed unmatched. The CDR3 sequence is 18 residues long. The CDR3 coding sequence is TGTGCCAGCAGCTGGAAGGGACTAGCGGGGGGCCAAACGGGGGCCCAGTACTTC. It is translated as CASSWKGLAGGQTGAQYF.

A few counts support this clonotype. The CDR3 here is CASSSTGSRQGGYTF. The CDR3 nucleotides read TGTGCCAGCAGCTCTACTGGCTCCAGACAGGGTGGCTACACCTTC. The genes are TRBV5-5 and TRBJ1-2, with 7 positions matching TRBD1. CDR1 is SGHKS and CDR2 is YYEKEE in the germline V gene (reference sequence). The V gene end was trimmed by 3 bases and the J gene end by 7 bases; junction bases not matched to a gene: 12. The CDR3 sequence is 15 residues long.